The 20 T cell receptor beta chains presented below share a single source sample, sequenced in a study of T cell responses to AZD1222 COVID-19 vaccine. Produced via immunoSEQ multiplex PCR; TCRdb's table is partial and in-frame only. The sample yields 66,000 or so clones, around 74% seen once. The sequencing used peripheral blood, collected on day 0 of MenACWY control vaccination. Receptors were obtained from an adult in good health.

This clone came up a few times. The V gene is TRBV2, the J gene TRBJ2-7; no definite D call. The CDR3 is 13 residues long. V was clipped by 7 bases and J by 0 bases, with 10 bases between them. Per the germline V gene, CDR1 is SNHLY and CDR2 is FYNNEI. The CDR3 loop reads CASTEFLSYEQYF. In DNA form, the CDR3 reads TGTGCCAGCACAGAATTTCTCTCCTACGAGCAGTACTTC.

This rearrangement joins TRBV28 to TRBJ2-3; D assignment may be TRBD1 or TRBD2 (5 bases each). CDR1 and CDR2 from the germline V gene are MDHEN and SYDVKM. V was pared by 2 bases and J by 4 bases, with 10 bases between. The CDR3 consists of 14 residues. The CDR3 loop is CASSLPRDPDTQYF. The DNA for the CDR3 is TGTGCCAGCAGTTTACCCAGGGACCCAGATACGCAGTATTTT.

This chain uses TRBV2 with TRBJ2-5; perhaps TRBD2 as D (5 bases). Germline V gene data show CDR1 as SNHLY and CDR2 as FYNNEI. The CDR3 consists of 13 residues. The V end lost 4 bases, the J end lost 2 bases, and 8 bases lay between the germline ends. The CDR3 region is CASSVERQETQYF. In DNA form, the CDR3 reads TGTGCCAGCAGTGTGGAGCGGCAAGAGACCCAGTACTTC.

CDR3 protein: CASSWNAGNTEAFF. The CDR3 coding sequence is TGTGCCAGCAGTTGGAACGCGGGGAACACTGAAGCTTTCTTT. The chain combines TRBV6-6 with TRBJ1-1; no reliable D call. The CDR3 length is 14 residues. Between the trimmed V and J ends, which lost 4 bases and 1 base, there was a span of 10 bases. Germline CDR1 MNHNY, CDR2 SVGAGI (reference sequence).

The sample holds one count of this clone. The chain links TRBV7-8 to TRBJ2-5; D possibly corresponds to TRBD2 (5 bases). Germline values: CDR1 SGHVS, CDR2 FQNEAQ. The V and J ends lost 4 bases and 0 bases respectively, with 9 bases between them. The CDR3 is 14 amino acids. The CDR3 is CASSSRAYQETQYF. The DNA for the CDR3 is TGTGCCAGCAGCTCGCGGGCGTACCAAGAGACCCAGTACTTC. Full variable domain (remainder filled in from reference TRBV7-8 and TRBJ2-5): GAGVSQSPRYKVAKRGQDVALRCDPISGHVSLFWYQQALGQGPEFLTYFQNEAQLDKSGLPSDRFFAERPEGSVSTLKIQRTQQEDSAVYLCASSSRAYQETQYFGPGTRLLVL.

V and J are TRBV5-1 and TRBJ1-1; 7 bases are shared with TRBD1. CDR3 length: 15 residues. V gave up 4 bases and J gave up 5 bases; unmatched junction bases: 11. The germline V gene has CDR1 SGHRS and CDR2 YFSETQ. The DNA for the CDR3 is TGCGCCAGCAGCACCAATACACAGGGGAGAACTGAAGCTTTCTTT. As protein: CASSTNTQGRTEAFF.

The chain's CDR3 is CASSVGQGANTEAFF. DNA for the CDR3: TGTGCCAGCAGCGTAGGGCAAGGGGCGAACACTGAAGCTTTCTTT. The V call is TRBV9, the J call TRBJ1-1, with D tentatively TRBD1 (5 bases). Germline V gives CDR1 SGDLS, CDR2 YYNGEE. V was shortened by 0 bases and J by 1 base, with 10 bases between the two germline ends. CDR3 length: 15 amino acids.

The V gene is TRBV2, the J gene TRBJ1-4; maybe TRBD1 (6 bases). V dropped 10 bases and J dropped 0 bases, with 15 bases sitting between them. The germline V gene encodes CDR1 SNHLY and CDR2 FYNNEI. There are 15 residues in the CDR3. The CDR3 region is CATRQEWATNEKLFF. The CDR3 DNA follows: TGTGCCACCAGACAGGAATGGGCAACTAATGAAAAACTGTTTTTT.

The CDR3 sequence is CASSTLGVKNTEAFF. The CDR3 DNA is TGTGCCAGTAGTACCCTCGGGGTAAAGAACACTGAAGCTTTCTTT. The chain carries TRBV19 and TRBJ1-1; D gene ambiguous. Germline V lookup: CDR1 LNHDA, CDR2 SQIVND (reference sequence). The CDR3 has 15 amino acids. V was cut by 4 bases and J by 1 base, with 13 bases left in between.

The rearrangement uses TRBV30 and TRBJ1-5; no clear D gene. Trimming removed 1 base at V and 3 bases at J, with 7 bases between. Germline V CDR1 and CDR2: GTSNPN, SVGIG (reference sequence). This CDR3 contains 13 residues. CDR3 nucleotides: TGTGCCTGGAGTGACAGCTACAATCAGCCCCAGCATTTT. Translated: CAWSDSYNQPQHF. Together with reference TRBV30 and TRBJ1-5, the CDR3 gives the full variable domain: SQTIHQWPATLVQPVGSPLSLECTVEGTSNPNLYWYRQAAGRGLQLLFYSVGIGQISSEVPQNLSASRPQDRQFILSSKKLLLSDSGFYLCAWSDSYNQPQHFGDGTRLSIL.

This sequence joins TRBV7-9 and TRBJ2-4; the D is unclear. The CDR3 is made up of 12 amino acids. CDR1 SEHNR and CDR2 FQNEAQ come from the germline V gene (reference sequence). V was cut by 1 base and J by 8 bases, with 6 bases left in between. The DNA for the CDR3 is TGTGCCAGCAGCTTAGATGGGTACATTCAGTACTTC. This codes for CASSLDGYIQYF.

The chain employs TRBV4-1 and TRBJ2-2; D ambiguous. This CDR3 spans 16 amino acids. V was cut by 1 base and J by 2 bases, with 11 bases left in between. Germline CDR1 reads MGHRA; CDR2 reads YSYEKL. CDR3: CASSQGLGVNTGELFF. The CDR3 DNA is TGCGCCAGCAGCCAAGGCCTTGGAGTAAACACCGGGGAGCTGTTTTTT.

The chain joins TRBV3-1 (or the pseudogene TRBV3-2) to TRBJ1-6; tentative D call: TRBD1 (5 bases). V was trimmed by 4 bases and J by 6 bases, leaving 13 bases between them. Germline loops: CDR1 LGHDT, CDR2 YNNKEL (reference sequence). The CDR3 is 15 amino acids. The CDR3 DNA reads as TGTGCCAGCAGCCGAGGGGAGGACTTTAATTCACCCCTCCACTTT. It yields the protein CASSRGEDFNSPLHF.

The V and J genes are TRBV28 and TRBJ2-3; D is uncertain. The V end was cut by 5 bases, the J end by 7 bases, with 16 bases between. The CDR3 runs 14 residues. Germline V lookup: CDR1 MDHEN, CDR2 SYDVKM. The CDR3 is CASSPGPPPYTQYF. CDR3 coding DNA: TGTGCCAGCAGTCCAGGCCCTCCCCCCTATACGCAGTATTTT.

Here the CDR3 reads CAWSVVHPSGNTIYF. The CDR3 DNA follows: TGTGCCTGGTCGGTCGTCCATCCATCTGGAAACACCATATATTTT. The chain recombines TRBV30 with TRBJ1-3; D not certain. The ends were cut back, 5 bases at V and 1 base at J, with 15 bases in the middle. The CDR3 has 15 amino acids. In germline, CDR1 is GTSNPN, CDR2 SVGIG (reference sequence).

This clone occurred a few times. V usage is TRBV15 and J usage is TRBJ2-7; D gene ambiguous. CDR1 is LNHNV, CDR2 YYDKDF, per germline (reference sequence). The ends were cut back, 1 base at V and 2 bases at J, with 12 bases in the middle. CDR3 length: 15 residues. CDR3 protein: CATSRAVSGTYEQYF. CDR3 DNA: TGTGCCACCAGCAGAGCGGTTTCTGGAACCTACGAGCAGTACTTC.

The chain employs TRBV10-3 and TRBJ1-2; D is ambiguous. CDR1 is ENHRY and CDR2 is SYGVKD in the germline V gene. Between the trimmed V and J ends, which lost 0 bases and 11 bases, there was a span of 13 bases. There are 13 residues in the CDR3. The CDR3 sequence: CAISESPESGYTF. The DNA of the CDR3 is TGTGCCATCAGTGAGTCGCCAGAATCAGGTTACACCTTC.

This rearrangement joins TRBV4-3 to TRBJ2-6; D uncertain. CDR3 length: 15 amino acids. The V gene lost 0 bases and the J gene lost 0 bases, with 3 bases spanning the gap. Looked up from germline, CDR1 is LGHNA and CDR2 is YSLEER. The CDR3 bases are TGCGCCAGCAGCCAAGATAGCTCTGGGGCCAACGTCCTGACTTTC. Translated, it gives CASSQDSSGANVLTF.

This clone was seen just once. The chain is built from TRBV5-4 and TRBJ2-1, with D tentatively TRBD1 or TRBD2 (5 bases each). This CDR3 has 15 residues. Trimming took 2 bases from V and 6 from J, leaving 15 bases between them. Germline V lookup: CDR1 SGHNT, CDR2 YYREEE (reference sequence). CDR3 loop: CASSFEGPRGNEQFF. CDR3 coding DNA: TGTGCCAGCAGCTTCGAGGGCCCTAGGGGCAATGAGCAGTTCTTC.

The J gene is TRBJ1-2, the V gene TRBV6-1; no definite D call. This CDR3 comprises 12 residues. CDR1 MNHNS and CDR2 SASEGT come from the germline V gene. V was pared by 1 base and J by 8 bases, with 8 bases between. The CDR3 DNA reads TGTGCCAGCAGTGAAGGGCTTTGGGGCTACACCTTC. Protein product: CASSEGLWGYTF.